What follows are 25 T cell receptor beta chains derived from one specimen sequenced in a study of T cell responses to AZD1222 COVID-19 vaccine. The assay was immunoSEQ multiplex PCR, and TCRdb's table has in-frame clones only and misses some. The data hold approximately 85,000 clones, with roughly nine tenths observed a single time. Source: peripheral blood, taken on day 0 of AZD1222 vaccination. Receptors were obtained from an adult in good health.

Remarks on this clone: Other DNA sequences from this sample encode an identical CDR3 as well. CDR3 bases: TGTGCCAGCAGCTTGGGGCAGGGGAACACCGGGGAGCTGTTTTTT. This encodes CASSLGQGNTGELFF. The V call is TRBV7-9, the J call TRBJ2-2, with D maybe TRBD1 (5 bases). CDR1 and CDR2 (germline): SEHNR, FQNEAQ (reference sequence). The V end was cut by 3 bases, the J end by 1 base, with 9 bases between. CDR3 length equals 15 residues.

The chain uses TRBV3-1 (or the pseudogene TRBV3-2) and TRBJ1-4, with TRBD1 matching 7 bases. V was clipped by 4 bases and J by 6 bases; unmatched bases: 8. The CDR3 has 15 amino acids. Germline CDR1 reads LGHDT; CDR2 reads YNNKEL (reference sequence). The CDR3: CASSPRQGGDEKLFF. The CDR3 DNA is TGTGCCAGCAGCCCCAGACAGGGAGGTGATGAAAAACTGTTTTTT.

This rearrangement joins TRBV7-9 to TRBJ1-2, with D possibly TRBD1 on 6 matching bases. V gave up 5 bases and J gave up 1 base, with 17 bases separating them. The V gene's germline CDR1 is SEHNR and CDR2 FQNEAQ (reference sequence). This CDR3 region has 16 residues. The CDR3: CASSPGTSVVNYGYTF. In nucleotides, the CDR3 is TGTGCCAGCAGCCCAGGGACATCCGTCGTTAACTATGGCTACACCTTC. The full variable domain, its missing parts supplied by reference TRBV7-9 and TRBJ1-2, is DTGVSQNPRHKITKRGQNVTFRCDPISEHNRLYWYRQTLGQGPEFLTYFQNEAQLEKSRLLSDRFSAERPKGSFSTLEIQRTEQGDSAMYLCASSPGTSVVNYGYTFGSGTRLTVV.

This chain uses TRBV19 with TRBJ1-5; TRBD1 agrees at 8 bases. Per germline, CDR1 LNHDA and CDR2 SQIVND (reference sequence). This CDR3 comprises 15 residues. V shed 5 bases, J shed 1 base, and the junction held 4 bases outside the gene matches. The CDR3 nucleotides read TGTGCCAGTAGTCAGGGGGCGACGAGCAATCAGCCCCAGCATTTT. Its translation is CASSQGATSNQPQHF.

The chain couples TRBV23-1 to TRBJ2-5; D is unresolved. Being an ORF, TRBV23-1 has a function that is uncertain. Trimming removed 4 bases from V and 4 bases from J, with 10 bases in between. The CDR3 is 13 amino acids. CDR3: CASSPKGIETQYF. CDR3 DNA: TGCGCCAGCAGTCCTAAAGGGATAGAGACCCAGTACTTC.

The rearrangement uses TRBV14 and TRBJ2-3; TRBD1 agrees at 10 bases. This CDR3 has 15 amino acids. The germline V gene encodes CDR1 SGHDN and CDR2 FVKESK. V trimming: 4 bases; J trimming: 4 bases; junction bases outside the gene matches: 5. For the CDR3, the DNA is TGTGCCAGCAGCCGGGGGACAGGGGACCCAGATACGCAGTATTTT. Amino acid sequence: CASSRGTGDPDTQYF.

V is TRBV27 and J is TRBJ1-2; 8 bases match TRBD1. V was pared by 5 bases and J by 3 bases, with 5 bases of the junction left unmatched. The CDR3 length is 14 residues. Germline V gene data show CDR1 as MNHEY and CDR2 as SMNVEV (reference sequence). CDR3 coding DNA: TGTGCCAGCAGTACCTCGACAGGGGACTATGGCTACACCTTC. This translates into CASSTSTGDYGYTF.

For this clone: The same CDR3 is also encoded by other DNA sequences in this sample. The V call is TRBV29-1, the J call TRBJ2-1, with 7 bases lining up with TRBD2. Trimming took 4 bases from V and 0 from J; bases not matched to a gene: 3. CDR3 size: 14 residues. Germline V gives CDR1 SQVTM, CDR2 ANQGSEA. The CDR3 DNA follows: TGCAGCGTTGCGGGGGGAAGCTCCTACAATGAGCAGTTCTTC. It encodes CSVAGGSSYNEQFF.

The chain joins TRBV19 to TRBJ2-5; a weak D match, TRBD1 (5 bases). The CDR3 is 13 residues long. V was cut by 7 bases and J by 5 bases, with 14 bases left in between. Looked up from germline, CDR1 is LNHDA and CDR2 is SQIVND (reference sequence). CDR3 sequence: CASNIKSGETQYF. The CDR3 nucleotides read TGTGCCAGTAACATCAAGTCAGGGGAGACCCAGTACTTC.

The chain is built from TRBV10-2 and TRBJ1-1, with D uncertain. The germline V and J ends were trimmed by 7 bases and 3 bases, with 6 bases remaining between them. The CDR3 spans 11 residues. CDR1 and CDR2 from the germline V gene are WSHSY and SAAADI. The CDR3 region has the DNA TGCGCCAGCAAATTTGACACTGAAGCTTTCTTT. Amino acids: CASKFDTEAFF.

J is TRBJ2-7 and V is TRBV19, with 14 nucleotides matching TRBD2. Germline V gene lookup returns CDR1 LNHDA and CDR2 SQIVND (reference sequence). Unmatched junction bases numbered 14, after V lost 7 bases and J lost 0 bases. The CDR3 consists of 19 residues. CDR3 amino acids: CASTQKPGLAGESSYEQYF. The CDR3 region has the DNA TGTGCCAGTACCCAAAAGCCGGGACTAGCGGGAGAGAGCTCCTACGAGCAGTACTTC.

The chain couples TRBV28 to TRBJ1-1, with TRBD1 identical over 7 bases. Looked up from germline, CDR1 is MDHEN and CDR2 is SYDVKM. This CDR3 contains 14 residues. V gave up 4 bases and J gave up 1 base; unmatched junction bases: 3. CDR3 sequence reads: CASSSGGPNTEAFF. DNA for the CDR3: TGTGCCAGCAGTTCAGGGGGTCCGAACACTGAAGCTTTCTTT.

The CDR3 region is CASSPINQNTEAFF. The CDR3 DNA follows: TGTGCCAGCTCGCCAATAAACCAGAACACTGAAGCTTTCTTT. This chain connects TRBV18 to TRBJ1-1; D not certain. Trimming took 6 bases from V and 1 from J, leaving 12 bases between them. Germline V gene sequence: CDR1 KGHSH, CDR2 LQKENI. The CDR3 is 14 amino acids.

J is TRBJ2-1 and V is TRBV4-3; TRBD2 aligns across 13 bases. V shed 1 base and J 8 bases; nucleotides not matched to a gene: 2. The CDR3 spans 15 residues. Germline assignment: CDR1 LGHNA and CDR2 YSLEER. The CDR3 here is CASSQGTSGSDEQFF. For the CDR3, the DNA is TGCGCCAGCAGCCAAGGGACTAGCGGGAGCGATGAGCAGTTCTTC.

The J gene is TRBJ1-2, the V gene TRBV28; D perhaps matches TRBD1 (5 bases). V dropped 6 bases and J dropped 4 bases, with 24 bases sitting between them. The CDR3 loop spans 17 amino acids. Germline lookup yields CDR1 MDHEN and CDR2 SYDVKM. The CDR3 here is CASRRSYRTSPLYGYTF. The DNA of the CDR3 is TGTGCCAGCAGGAGGTCCTATAGGACAAGCCCTCTCTATGGCTACACCTTC.

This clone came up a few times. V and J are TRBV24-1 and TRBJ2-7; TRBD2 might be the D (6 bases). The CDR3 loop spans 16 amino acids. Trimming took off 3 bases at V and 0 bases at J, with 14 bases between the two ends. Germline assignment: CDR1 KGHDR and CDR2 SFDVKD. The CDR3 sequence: CATSDPVDGSSYEQYF. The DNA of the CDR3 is TGTGCCACCAGTGATCCCGTCGACGGGAGCTCCTACGAGCAGTACTTC.

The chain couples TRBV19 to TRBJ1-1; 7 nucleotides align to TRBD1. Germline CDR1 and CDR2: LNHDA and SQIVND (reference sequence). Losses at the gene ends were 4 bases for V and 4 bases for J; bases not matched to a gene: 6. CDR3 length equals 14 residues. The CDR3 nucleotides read TGTGCCAGTAGTACCCGGGACAGCCCCACTGAAGCTTTCTTT. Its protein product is CASSTRDSPTEAFF.

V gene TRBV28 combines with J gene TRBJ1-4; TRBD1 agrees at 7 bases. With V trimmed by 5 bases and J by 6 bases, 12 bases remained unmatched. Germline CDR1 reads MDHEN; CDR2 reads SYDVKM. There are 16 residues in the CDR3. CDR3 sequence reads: CASSPVRQGLDEKLFF. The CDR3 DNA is TGTGCCAGCAGTCCCGTGAGACAGGGTTTGGATGAAAAACTGTTTTTT.

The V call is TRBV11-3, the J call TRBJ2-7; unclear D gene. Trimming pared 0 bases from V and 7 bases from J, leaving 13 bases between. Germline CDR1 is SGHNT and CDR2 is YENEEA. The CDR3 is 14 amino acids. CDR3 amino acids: CASSLEPARSEQYF. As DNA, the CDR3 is TGTGCCAGCAGCTTAGAACCAGCAAGGAGTGAGCAGTACTTC.

The CDR3 loop is CASSSGRLSYNEQFF. The CDR3 nucleotides read TGTGCCAGCAGTAGCGGGAGGCTCTCCTACAATGAGCAGTTCTTC. J is TRBJ2-1 and V is TRBV9; 10 nucleotides line up with TRBD2. Trimming took 5 bases from V and 0 from J; bases not matched to a gene: 2. This CDR3 comprises 15 residues. Germline loops: CDR1 SGDLS, CDR2 YYNGEE.

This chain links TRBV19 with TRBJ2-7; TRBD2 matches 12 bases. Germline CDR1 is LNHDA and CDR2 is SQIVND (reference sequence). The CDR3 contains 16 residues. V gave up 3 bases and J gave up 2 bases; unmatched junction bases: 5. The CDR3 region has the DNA TGTGCCAGTAGTATTCGGACTAGCGGGATAGCCTACGAGCAGTACTTC. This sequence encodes CASSIRTSGIAYEQYF.

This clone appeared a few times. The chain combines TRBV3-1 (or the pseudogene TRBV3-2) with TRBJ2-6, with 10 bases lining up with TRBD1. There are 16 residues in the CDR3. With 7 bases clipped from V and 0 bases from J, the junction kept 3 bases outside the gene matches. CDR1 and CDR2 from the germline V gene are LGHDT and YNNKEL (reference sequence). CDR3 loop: CASKDRGGSGANVLTF. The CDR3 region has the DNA TGTGCCAGCAAGGACAGGGGGGGCTCTGGGGCCAACGTCCTGACTTTC.

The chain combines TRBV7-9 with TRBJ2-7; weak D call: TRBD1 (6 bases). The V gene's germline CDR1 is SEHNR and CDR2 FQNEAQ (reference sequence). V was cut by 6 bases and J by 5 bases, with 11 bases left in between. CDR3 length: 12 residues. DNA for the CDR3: TGTGCCAGCAGTCTCACAGGGAACGAGCAGTACTTC. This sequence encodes CASSLTGNEQYF. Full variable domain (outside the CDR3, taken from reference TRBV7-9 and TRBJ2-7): DTGVSQNPRHKITKRGQNVTFRCDPISEHNRLYWYRQTLGQGPEFLTYFQNEAQLEKSRLLSDRFSAERPKGSFSTLEIQRTEQGDSAMYLCASSLTGNEQYFGPGTRLTVT.

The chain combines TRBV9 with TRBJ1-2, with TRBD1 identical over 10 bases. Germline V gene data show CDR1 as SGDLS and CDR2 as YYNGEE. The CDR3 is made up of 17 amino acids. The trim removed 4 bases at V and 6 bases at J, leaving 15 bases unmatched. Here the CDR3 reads CASSSPSAGGQGNGYTF. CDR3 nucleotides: TGTGCCAGCAGCTCCCCTTCCGCGGGGGGACAGGGGAATGGCTACACCTTC.

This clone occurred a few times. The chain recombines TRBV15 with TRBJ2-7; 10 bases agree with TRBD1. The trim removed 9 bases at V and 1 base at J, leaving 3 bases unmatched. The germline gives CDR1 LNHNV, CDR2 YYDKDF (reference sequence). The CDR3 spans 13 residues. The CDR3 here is CATGTGASYEQYF. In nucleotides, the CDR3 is TGTGCCACTGGGACAGGGGCTTCCTACGAGCAGTACTTC.